This T cell receptor (beta chain) was captured in a study of T cell responses to AZD1222 COVID-19 vaccine. Findings and limits, study-wide: After the peak T cell response, and only then, were repertoires sampled. Within unmutated variant regions lay the reported targets of nearly half of spike-specific TCRs.

With respect to this clone: Its matching antigen is unknown.

The assay was immunoSEQ multiplex PCR, and TCRdb's table has in-frame clones only and misses some. The table includes some 140,000 clones, 93% detected once. The CDR3 spans 13 residues. Trimming removed 6 bases from V and 7 bases from J; junction bases left unmatched: 8. Looked up from germline, CDR1 is MNHEY and CDR2 is SMNVEV (reference sequence). The chain links TRBV27 to TRBJ2-5, with 7 bases lining up with TRBD1. The source of this sequence is an adult in good health. This specimen consisted of peripheral blood, obtained on day 0 of AZD1222 vaccination. DNA of the CDR3: TGTGCCAGCAGGGTACAGGGGTCGGTGACCCAGTACTTC. This gives the protein CASRVQGSVTQYF.